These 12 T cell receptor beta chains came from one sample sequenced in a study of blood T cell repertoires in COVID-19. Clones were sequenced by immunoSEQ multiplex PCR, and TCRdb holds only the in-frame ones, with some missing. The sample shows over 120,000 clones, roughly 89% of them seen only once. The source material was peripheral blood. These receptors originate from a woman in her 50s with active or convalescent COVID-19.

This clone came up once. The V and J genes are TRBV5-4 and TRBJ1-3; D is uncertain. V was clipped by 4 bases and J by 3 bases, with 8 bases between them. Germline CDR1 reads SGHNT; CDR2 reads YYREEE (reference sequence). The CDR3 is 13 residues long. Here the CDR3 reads CASSDTIGNTIYF. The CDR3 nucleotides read TGTGCCAGCAGCGATACAATTGGAAACACCATATATTTT.

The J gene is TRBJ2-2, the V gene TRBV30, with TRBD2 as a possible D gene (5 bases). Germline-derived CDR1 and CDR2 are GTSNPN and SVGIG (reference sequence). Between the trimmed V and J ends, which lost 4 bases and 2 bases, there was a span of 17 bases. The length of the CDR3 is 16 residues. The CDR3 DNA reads TGTGCCTGGATCTCCGGAGGCTCGGGCAACACCGGGGAGCTGTTTTTT. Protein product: CAWISGGSGNTGELFF.

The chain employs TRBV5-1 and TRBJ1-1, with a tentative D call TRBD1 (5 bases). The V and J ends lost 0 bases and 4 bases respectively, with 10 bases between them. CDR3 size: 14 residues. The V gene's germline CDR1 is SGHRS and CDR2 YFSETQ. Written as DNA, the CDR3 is TGCGCCAGCAGCTTGGCAGGGCGTGTCACTGAAGCTTTCTTT. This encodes CASSLAGRVTEAFF.

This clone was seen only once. The CDR3 spells CAISEIAGLNEQFF. DNA for the CDR3: TGTGCCATCAGTGAGATAGCGGGGTTAAATGAGCAGTTCTTC. This chain joins TRBV10-3 and TRBJ2-1, with TRBD2 identical over 8 bases. CDR3 length: 14 amino acids. CDR1 ENHRY and CDR2 SYGVKD come from the germline V gene. Germline trimming cut 2 bases from V and 7 bases from J; bases unmatched to any gene: 4.

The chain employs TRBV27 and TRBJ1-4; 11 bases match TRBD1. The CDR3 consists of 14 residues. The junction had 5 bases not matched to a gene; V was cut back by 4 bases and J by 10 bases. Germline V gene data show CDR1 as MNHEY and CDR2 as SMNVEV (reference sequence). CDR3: CASSSRTGGGKLFF. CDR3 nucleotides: TGTGCCAGCAGTTCACGGACAGGGGGCGGAAAACTGTTTTTT. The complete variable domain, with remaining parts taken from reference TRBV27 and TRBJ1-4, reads EAQVTQNPRYLITVTGKKLTVTCSQNMNHEYMSWYRQDPGLGLRQIYYSMNVEVTDKGDVPEGYKVSRKEKRNFPLILESPSPNQTSLYFCASSSRTGGGKLFFGSGTQLSVL.

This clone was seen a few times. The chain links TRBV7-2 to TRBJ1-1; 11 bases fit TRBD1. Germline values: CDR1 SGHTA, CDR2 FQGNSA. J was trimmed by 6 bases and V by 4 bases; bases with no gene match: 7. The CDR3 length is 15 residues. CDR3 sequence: CASSSFGQGAAEAFF. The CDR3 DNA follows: TGTGCCAGCAGCTCCTTTGGACAGGGGGCGGCTGAAGCTTTCTTT.

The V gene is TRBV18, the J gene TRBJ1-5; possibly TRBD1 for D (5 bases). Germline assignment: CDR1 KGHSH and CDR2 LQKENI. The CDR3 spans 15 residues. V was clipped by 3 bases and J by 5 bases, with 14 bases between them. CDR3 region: CASSPSDSQHQPQHF. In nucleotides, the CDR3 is TGTGCCAGCTCACCGTCAGACAGTCAGCATCAGCCCCAGCATTTT.

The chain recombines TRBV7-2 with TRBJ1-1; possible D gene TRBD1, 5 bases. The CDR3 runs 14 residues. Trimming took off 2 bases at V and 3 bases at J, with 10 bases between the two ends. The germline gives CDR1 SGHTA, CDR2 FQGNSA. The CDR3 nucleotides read TGTGCCAGCAGCTTATTAAAGGGGTACACTGAAGCTTTCTTT. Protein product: CASSLLKGYTEAFF.

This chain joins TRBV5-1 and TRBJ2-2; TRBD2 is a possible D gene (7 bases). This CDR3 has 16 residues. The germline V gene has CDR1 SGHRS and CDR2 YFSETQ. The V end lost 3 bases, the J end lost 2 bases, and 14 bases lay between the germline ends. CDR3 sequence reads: CASSWDYRVNTGELFF. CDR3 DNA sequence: TGCGCCAGCAGCTGGGACTACAGGGTAAACACCGGGGAGCTGTTTTTT. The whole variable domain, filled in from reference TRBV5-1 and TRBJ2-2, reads KAGVTQTPRYLIKTRGQQVTLSCSPISGHRSVSWYQQTPGQGLQFLFEYFSETQRNKGNFPGRFSGRQFSNSRSEMNVSTLELGDSALYLCASSWDYRVNTGELFFGEGSRLTVL.

In DNA form, the CDR3 reads TGCAGCGCGCGACCGTTAGCGAACACTGAAGCTTTCTTT. Its protein product is CSARPLANTEAFF. This rearrangement joins TRBV29-1 to TRBJ1-1; D is unresolved. This CDR3 spans 13 amino acids. The germline V and J ends were trimmed by 7 bases and 1 base, with 13 bases remaining between them. Germline V gene lookup returns CDR1 SQVTM and CDR2 ANQGSEA. The full variable domain, with the rest looked up from reference TRBV29-1 and TRBJ1-1, is SAVISQKPSRDICQRGTSLTIQCQVDSQVTMMFWYRQQPGQSLTLIATANQGSEATYESGFVIDKFPISRPNLTFSTLTVSNMSPEDSSIYLCSARPLANTEAFFGQGTRLTVV.

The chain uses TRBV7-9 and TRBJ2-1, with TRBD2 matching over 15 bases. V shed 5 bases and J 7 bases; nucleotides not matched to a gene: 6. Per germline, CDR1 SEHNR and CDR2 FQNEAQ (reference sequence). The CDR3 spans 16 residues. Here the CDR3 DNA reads TGTGCCAGCAGCCCCCGAGGGACTAGCGGGAGGAATGAGCAGTTCTTC. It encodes CASSPRGTSGRNEQFF.

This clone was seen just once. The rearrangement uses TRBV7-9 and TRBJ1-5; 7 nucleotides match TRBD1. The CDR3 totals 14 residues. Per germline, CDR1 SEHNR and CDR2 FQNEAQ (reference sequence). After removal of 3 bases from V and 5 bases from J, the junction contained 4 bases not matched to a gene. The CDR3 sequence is CASSFGGGDQPQHF. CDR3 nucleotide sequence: TGTGCCAGCAGCTTTGGAGGGGGCGATCAGCCCCAGCATTTT.